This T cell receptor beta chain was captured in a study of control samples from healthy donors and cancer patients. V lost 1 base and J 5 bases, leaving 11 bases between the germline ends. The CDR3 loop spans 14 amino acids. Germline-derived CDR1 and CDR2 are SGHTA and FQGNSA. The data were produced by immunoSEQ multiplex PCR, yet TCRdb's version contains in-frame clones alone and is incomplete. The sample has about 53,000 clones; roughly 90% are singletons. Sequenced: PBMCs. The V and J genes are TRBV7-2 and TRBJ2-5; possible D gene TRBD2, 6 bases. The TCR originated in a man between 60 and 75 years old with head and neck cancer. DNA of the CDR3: TGTGCCAGCAGCTTAGTGCGCGGGGATGAGACCCAGTACTTC. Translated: CASSLVRGDETQYF.